This T cell receptor beta chain appears in the sequencing data of a study of long-term antiretroviral therapy in people with HIV. About the research overall: In the earliest collections, sampling predates the 2015 immediate-ART recommendation by about a decade.

Samples were assayed with immunoSEQ v3.0 at survey level. Clones were read by immunoSEQ multiplex PCR, and TCRdb kept only the in-frame ones, dropping some. The sample consists of fewer than 40,000 clones, more than 80% of them appearing once. Regarding this clone: Its antigen is not identified.

Each HIV-infected participant was given treatment in the United States. Findings and limits, study-wide: Clonal populations expanded prior to ART predominated within the repertoire at all time points. HIV repertoires spanned narrower CDR3 length ranges than controls.

V lost 1 base and J 7 bases, leaving 22 bases between the germline ends. CDR1 is MNHEY and CDR2 is SMNVEV in the germline V gene (reference sequence). This CDR3 region has 17 residues. This chain uses TRBV27 with TRBJ1-2, with D unclear. Material: unsorted PBMCs, obtained 3.4 years after starting antiretroviral therapy. This receptor was identified in a man in his thirties or forties with HIV. CDR3 sequence (DNA): TGTGCCAGCAGTTTATTCCCTTTTCGGACCGAGAGGGCTGGCTACACCTTC. This codes for CASSLFPFRTERAGYTF.